The clone carrying this TCR beta chain was seen just once. Its specificity is unknown. The data originate from a study of OX40 agonist ivuxolimab in advanced cancers. Overall study findings and caveats: Low normalized T-cell clonal expansion was also seen in some nonresponders. Doses of 0.1 to 3.0 mg/kg were accompanied by clonal expansion of CD4+ and CD8+ blood T cells by week 6.

The CDR3 consists of 14 residues. Germline CDR1 ENHRY, CDR2 SYGVKD. Trimming took off 0 bases at V and 3 bases at J, with 8 bases between the two ends. The table came from immunoSEQ multiplex PCR; TCRdb's copy has only in-frame clones and leaves some out. In the table there are around 56,000 clones, 88% of which are singletons. The source material was CD4+ or CD8+ T cells sorted from blood, sampled in a trial of the OX40 agonist ivuxolimab. This sequence was found in an adult with an advanced solid tumor such as melanoma, head and neck, liver or kidney cancer. This sequence joins TRBV10-3 and TRBJ1-1; no definite D call. The CDR3 DNA reads TGTGCCATCAGTGAGTCGGCCCTGGACACTGAAGCTTTCTTT. The encoded protein is CAISESALDTEAFF.